The clone carrying this T cell receptor (beta chain) occurred many times. Aged roughly 6 to 100, donors were systemically healthy Caucasians from Russia. These data come from a study of blood T cells in healthy people across ages. Primers used in a second PCR of about 7 to 11 cycles were a sample-barcoded 5' primer and a J-beta primer mix. Paired-end reads containing CDR3 totaled no fewer than 2.5 million for each sample. One entry per CDR3 protein results from TCRdb running MiXCR on the 5' RACE reads. This sample has under 750,000 distinct CDR3 sequences, with around 48% found just once. CDR1 and CDR2 from the germline V gene are MNHNS and SASEGT. The CDR3 extends over 18 amino acids. The V and J ends lost 5 bases and 1 base, in that order; junction bases with no gene match: 7.

The source material was blood. The genes are TRBV6-1 and TRBJ2-3, with 15 positions matching TRBD2. The receptor was derived from a man older than 75 in good health. The chain's CDR3 is CASSRGLAGGPGTDTQYF. CDR3 in DNA: TGTGCCAGCAGTCGTGGACTAGCGGGAGGGCCTGGCACAGATACGCAGTATTTT.